The 15 T cell receptor beta chains below were found in one sample sequenced in a study of control samples from healthy donors and cancer patients. Clones were sequenced by immunoSEQ multiplex PCR, and TCRdb holds only the in-frame ones, with some missing. The sample comprises about 140,000 clones, roughly 94% of which are singletons, and around 13% rests with the top ten. Sequenced: blood. These TCRs come from a man between 40 and 49 years old in good health.

About this clone itself: Other DNA sequences in the sample encode the same CDR3. J is TRBJ1-2 and V is TRBV6-1, with no clear D. The CDR3 has 13 residues. From germline, CDR1 is MNHNS and CDR2 SASEGT. The V end was cut by 2 bases, the J end by 2 bases, with 6 bases between. The CDR3 loop is CASSERKNYGYTF. The CDR3 coding sequence is TGTGCCAGCAGTGAACGGAAAAACTATGGCTACACCTTC.

The rearrangement links TRBV27 to TRBJ1-5; 7 bases are a match to TRBD1. Per the germline V gene, CDR1 is MNHEY and CDR2 is SMNVEV (reference sequence). V was pared by 6 bases and J by 3 bases, with 11 bases of the junction left unmatched. The CDR3 spans 16 residues. CDR3 in DNA: TGTGCCAGCAGCCCTACCCCAGGGGGGGACAATCAGCCCCAGCATTTT. Protein: CASSPTPGGDNQPQHF.

The chain carries TRBV10-3 and TRBJ2-1, with a weak D call TRBD1 (5 bases). The germline gives CDR1 ENHRY, CDR2 SYGVKD. The CDR3 spans 16 residues. The ends were cut back, 0 bases at V and 1 base at J, with 10 bases in the middle. The CDR3 DNA sequence: TGTGCCATCAGTGAGTCGAGGACAAGTTCCTACAATGAGCAGTTCTTC. Its protein is CAISESRTSSYNEQFF.

This clone was observed a few times. This rearrangement joins TRBV10-1 to TRBJ1-1; D possibly corresponds to TRBD1 (5 bases). Between the trimmed V and J ends, which lost 7 bases and 1 base, there was a span of 10 bases. The germline gives CDR1 WNHNN, CDR2 SYGVQD (reference sequence). There are 13 residues in the CDR3. This CDR3 is CASKGAWNTEAFF. CDR3 nucleotide sequence: TGCGCCAGCAAAGGGGCTTGGAACACTGAAGCTTTCTTT.

The rearrangement links TRBV25-1 to TRBJ1-2; D ambiguous. V gave up 4 bases and J gave up 1 base, with 7 bases separating them. The CDR3 has 13 amino acids. Germline V lookup: CDR1 MGHDK, CDR2 SYGVNS. CDR3 sequence: CASSGLINYGYTF. The CDR3 coding sequence is TGTGCCAGCAGTGGGCTGATTAACTATGGCTACACCTTC.

This clone was found once. The chain carries TRBV14 and TRBJ2-7, with 11 bases fitting TRBD2. The V gene's germline CDR1 is SGHDN and CDR2 FVKESK. The CDR3 spans 15 residues. J was trimmed by 2 bases and V by 2 bases; bases with no gene match: 2. DNA of the CDR3: TGTGCCAGCAGCCAAAGACTAGCGGGGACCTACGAGCAGTACTTC. Amino acid sequence: CASSQRLAGTYEQYF.

This chain links TRBV4-3 with TRBJ1-1; a weak D match, TRBD1 (6 bases). Germline CDR1 LGHNA, CDR2 YSLEER. Deletions cut 2 bases from V and 5 bases from J, with 15 bases between. The CDR3 covers 15 residues. CDR3 in amino acids: CASSQQQGLGTEAFF. CDR3 in DNA: TGCGCCAGCAGCCAACAACAGGGATTGGGGACTGAAGCTTTCTTT.

This clone is a singleton in its sample. The chain joins TRBV6-5 to TRBJ2-1, with D possibly TRBD1 on 6 matching bases. V was clipped by 6 bases and J by 3 bases, with 15 bases between them. The CDR3 has 15 residues. Germline V gives CDR1 MNHEY, CDR2 SVGAGI. The CDR3 coding sequence is TGTGCCAGCAGCCCGTCGGCAGGGGACTACAATGAGCAGTTCTTC. Residues: CASSPSAGDYNEQFF.

The J gene is TRBJ2-3, the V gene TRBV6-2 or TRBV6-3; D is unresolved. V was cut by 2 bases and J by 6 bases, with 12 bases left in between. Germline V gives CDR1 MNHEY, CDR2 SVGEGT. The CDR3 contains 14 residues. CDR3 DNA: TGTGCCAGCAGTTACAGACGTGGCAGTGATACGCAGTATTTT. It is translated as CASSYRRGSDTQYF.

The V gene is TRBV3-1 (or the pseudogene TRBV3-2), the J gene TRBJ1-6; D possibly corresponds to TRBD1 (5 bases). Between the trimmed V and J ends, which lost 0 bases and 10 bases, there was a span of 10 bases. The CDR3 is 14 residues long. Looked up from germline, CDR1 is LGHDT and CDR2 is YNNKEL (reference sequence). Here the CDR3 DNA reads TGTGCCAGCAGCCAAGATTGGGGGAACTCACCCCTCCACTTT. It encodes CASSQDWGNSPLHF.

The rearrangement links TRBV6-5 to TRBJ2-7, with a tentative D call TRBD2 (5 bases). V shed 0 bases and J shed 3 bases, with 15 bases lying between them. The CDR3 contains 16 residues. Germline lookup yields CDR1 MNHEY and CDR2 SVGAGI. The DNA for the CDR3 is TGTGCCAGCAGTTACTCGGGCGGGCTGGGGAACTACGAGCAGTACTTC. Protein product: CASSYSGGLGNYEQYF.

The CDR3, as DNA: TGTGCCAGCAGCTTGGGGGAGTTGAACACTGAAGCTTTCTTT. Amino acid sequence: CASSLGELNTEAFF. The chain carries TRBV5-4 and TRBJ1-1; D gene ambiguous. The CDR3 is made up of 14 amino acids. In germline, CDR1 is SGHNT, CDR2 YYREEE (reference sequence). Trimming pared 0 bases from V and 0 bases from J, leaving 6 bases between.

The DNA for the CDR3 is TGTGCCAGCAAACCAGGGACAGGGGGCTATGGCTACACCTTC. Translating it yields CASKPGTGGYGYTF. The chain has TRBV6-4 and TRBJ1-2; 11 nucleotides match TRBD1. The CDR3 spans 14 residues. Unmatched junction bases numbered 5, after V lost 7 bases and J lost 4 bases. Germline V gene data show CDR1 as MRHNA and CDR2 as SNTAGT.

The chain carries TRBV25-1 and TRBJ1-4; 8 nucleotides line up with TRBD1. Losses at the gene ends were 6 bases for V and 7 bases for J; bases not matched to a gene: 10. Looked up from germline, CDR1 is MGHDK and CDR2 is SYGVNS. The length of the CDR3 is 15 residues. CDR3 nucleotides: TGTGCCAGCAGCACAGGGGACAGGTGGGGTGAAAAACTGTTTTTT. It specifies CASSTGDRWGEKLFF.

The chain links TRBV19 to TRBJ2-7; a possible D gene is TRBD2 (6 bases). In germline, CDR1 is LNHDA, CDR2 SQIVND (reference sequence). V was trimmed by 5 bases and J by 3 bases, leaving 11 bases between them. The CDR3 spans 13 residues. The CDR3 DNA reads TGTGCCAGTAGTGCGGGACGGCACTACGAGCAGTACTTC. Encoded protein: CASSAGRHYEQYF.